This record concerns one T cell receptor beta chain sequence. Its antigen specificity is not known. Per-nucleotide qualities are absent, and no much larger clonotype sits a single base away. This sample was taken from a study of read filtering for tumor transcriptome and immune sequencing (dated by TCRdb to 2019 to 2021). About the study as a whole: The cohort was composed of some 16 male and roughly 13 female patients, with a mean age of roughly 61 years and an age range of roughly 45 to 80. By revised international staging, roughly 8 patients were R-ISS I, approximately 15 were R-ISS II and 6 or 7 were R-ISS III. After DNase treatment, whole-transcriptome libraries were prepared with the TruSeq RNA Access Library Prep Kit. TCR-region mapped reads per sample ranged from about 4 to 11 million with IR-seq versus only roughly 75 to 1273 with RNA-seq. Using the same bone marrow samples, the study ran both targeted immune repertoire sequencing and bulk whole-transcriptome sequencing and then compared the TCR repertoires from each method. A main aim was a read-filtering strategy for immune repertoire data, specifically whether clonotypes supported by a single read should be removed.

The V and J ends are trimmed by 2 bases and 5 bases, leaving 10 bases between them. Reading the germline V gene gives CDR1 SGHVS and CDR2 FQNEAQ. From the cysteine through the phenylalanine, the CDR3 covers 13 amino acids. The only DNA kept is the CDR3, 39 bases in frame from the first base. Bone marrow was sampled from every patient at the time of active disease. Ficoll-Hypaque density gradient centrifugation was used to isolate bone marrow mononuclear cells. Myeloma plasma cells were removed and CD138-negative cells were collected by negative selection after labeling with CD138 magnetic microbeads on a MACS separator. Flow cytometry with CD138 antibodies on an Attune NxT was used to check how pure the isolated cells were. TRIzol reagent was used to extract total RNA, which was then quantified with a NanoDrop spectrophotometer. For each patient, paired RNA-seq and IR-seq were run on the CD138-negative bone marrow sample from that patient.

The paper's findings and limits, for the study overall: Removing single-read clonotypes increased the correlation between IR-seq and RNA-seq shared clonotype proportions. The sorted CD138-negative fraction was not purified T cells but a mixed bone marrow immune population. Single-read clonotypes made up around 85% of clonotypes but only roughly 3.5% of total reads in IR-seq, compared with roughly three quarters of clonotypes and 35% to 45% of reads in RNA-seq. IR-seq captured clonotypes at much higher depth and more reliably than RNA-seq, and smaller IR-seq throughput sufficed to identify most shared clonotypes.

TCR libraries were constructed from approximately 360 ng RNA using the Immunoverse kit, and molecular barcoded adaptors covering alpha/delta and beta/gamma chains were employed. TCR library preparation was performed with the same RNA that was used for transcriptome sequencing. Sequencing of TCR libraries was carried out on an Illumina HiSeq 4000 with 2 x 150 cycles. Under the source paper's analysis protocol: MiXCR aligned TCR reads to human V, D, J and C references and assembled the aligned reads into CDR3 clonotypes, with quality filtering and error correction included. The tcR package in R was used to analyze clonotype counts and gene usage diversity. For inspection of raw mapping reads, RNA-seq reads were mapped by STAR aligner version 2.5.3a onto GRCh37 of the human genome. To test how sequencing depth affects detected clonotypes, IR-seq fastq files were randomly downsampled with Seqtk 1.3. TCRdb's own reprocessing of the public reads used fastp at Q25 and MiXCR and kept productive beta chains. Identical CDR3 proteins give one entry, which carries the most common genes and DNA. These V and J calls rely on TCRdb rather than the paper's analysis. Within this sample are around 360 distinct CDR3 sequences, with about 74% of them counted one time only. The ten largest clones add up to less than 50% of the sample.

The TCR was taken from a donor at least 40 years old with multiple myeloma. This table probably holds off-target reads from a library built for another chain. The rearranged chain carries TRBV7-8 and TRBJ2-7; 5 matching bases give a weak D call of TRBD2. The sample was a population of CD138-negative cells sorted from bone marrow. The cell subset or site label, as the study defines it: bone marrow mononuclear cells depleted of CD138+ plasma/myeloma cells by negative magnetic selection. The CDR3 region has the sequence CASSLSSVHEQYF. The DNA sequence is given as TGTGCCAGCAGCTTAAGTAGCGTCCACGAGCAGTACTTC.